The 24 T cell receptor beta chains presented below share a single source sample, sequenced in a study of cytomegalovirus exposure and HLA in healthy donors. The PCR had 60 Vbeta and 13 Jbeta primers. Measured with immunoSEQ multiplex PCR; TCRdb has only the in-frame clones, and not every one. The sample holds 120,000 or so clones; about three quarters are singletons and the top ten take just under 6.5%. The sample taken for sequencing was PBMCs. The receptor set was obtained from a woman aged 40-49 years in good health and CMV-seronegative.

This chain connects TRBV19 to TRBJ2-1, with a weak D call TRBD2 (5 bases). Germline V gene lookup returns CDR1 LNHDA and CDR2 SQIVND (reference sequence). CDR3 length equals 13 residues. V lost 3 bases and J lost 7, with 10 bases in between. DNA of the CDR3: TGTGCCAGTAGTATGAGGGTATGGAATGAGCAGTTCTTC. Translation: CASSMRVWNEQFF.

Concerning this clone: An end of the junction differs from the germline gene, which may be a read error. CDR3 sequence: CASSLGPGTSGANGLTF. The CDR3 DNA reads TGTGCCAGCAGTTTAGGACCAGGAACTTCTGGGGCCAACGGCCTGACTTTC. The chain joins TRBV27 to TRBJ2-6, with a tentative D call TRBD1 (5 bases). Germline V gene data show CDR1 as MNHEY and CDR2 as SMNVEV (reference sequence). This CDR3 has 17 amino acids. The full variable domain, rest sourced from reference TRBV27 and TRBJ2-6, is EAQVTQNPRYLITVTGKKLTVTCSQNMNHEYMSWYRQDPGLGLRQIYYSMNVEVTDKGDVPEGYKVSRKEKRNFPLILESPSPNQTSLYFCASSLGPGTSGANGLTFGAGSRLTVL.

The chain uses TRBV27 and TRBJ2-3; TRBD2 is a possible D gene (5 bases). V was trimmed by 5 bases and J by 2 bases, leaving 11 bases between them. This CDR3 spans 14 amino acids. CDR1 is MNHEY, CDR2 SMNVEV, per germline (reference sequence). CDR3 region: CASSHGLYTDTQYF. In DNA, the CDR3 is TGTGCCAGCAGTCACGGACTTTACACAGATACGCAGTATTTT.

This clone was detected only a few times. This sequence joins TRBV7-9 and TRBJ2-3, with 9 bases lining up with TRBD2. The CDR3 extends over 15 amino acids. V was pared by 4 bases and J by 11 bases, with 13 bases of the junction left unmatched. Germline loops: CDR1 SEHNR, CDR2 FQNEAQ (reference sequence). In DNA form, the CDR3 reads TGTGCCAGCAGCTATGGTAGCGGGAGTTTTGGTATGCAGTATTTT. It encodes CASSYGSGSFGMQYF.

The rearrangement joins TRBV28 to TRBJ2-1; maybe TRBD1 (7 bases). The CDR3 covers 15 residues. Germline V lookup: CDR1 MDHEN, CDR2 SYDVKM. With 8 bases removed from V and 5 bases from J, the gap between germline ends came to 19 bases. The DNA for the CDR3 is TGTGCCAGCCCCCCGCCCCAGGGGGGTGACAATGAGCAGTTCTTC. Its protein is CASPPPQGGDNEQFF.

This chain links TRBV28 with TRBJ2-3; possibly TRBD2 for D (5 bases). The V gene's germline CDR1 is MDHEN and CDR2 SYDVKM. V shed 2 bases and J shed 2 bases, with 8 bases lying between them. The CDR3 consists of 14 residues. The CDR3 sequence is CASSLAEDTDTQYF. CDR3 sequence (DNA): TGTGCCAGCAGTTTAGCGGAGGACACAGATACGCAGTATTTT.

The genes are TRBV6-6 and TRBJ1-1, with TRBD1 matching 11 bases. Per germline, CDR1 MNHNY and CDR2 SVGAGI (reference sequence). The trim removed 8 bases at V and 4 bases at J, leaving 12 bases unmatched. This CDR3 comprises 16 residues. The CDR3 reads CASGGSGTGGLTEAFF. The CDR3 coding sequence is TGTGCCAGCGGCGGTTCCGGGACAGGGGGTCTCACTGAAGCTTTCTTT.

Concerning this clone: Relative to the germline gene, one junction end is altered; a read error may explain this. This rearrangement joins TRBV7-9 to TRBJ1-1; 7 bases fit TRBD1. The CDR3 loop spans 14 amino acids. From germline, CDR1 is SEHNR and CDR2 FQNEAQ (reference sequence). DNA of the CDR3: TGTTCCAGCAGCCGCACAGGGGAAGGAACTGAAGCTTTCTTT. Protein product: CSSSRTGEGTEAFF.

This clone appeared a few times. The genes are TRBV28 and TRBJ1-1; D not certain. Germline CDR1 MDHEN, CDR2 SYDVKM. V lost 7 bases to trimming and J lost 4 bases, with 19 bases between them. There are 15 residues in the CDR3. The CDR3 here is CASNYGVGSLTEAFF. The DNA for the CDR3 is TGTGCCAGCAATTACGGGGTTGGGTCCCTCACTGAAGCTTTCTTT.

The genes are TRBV5-1 and TRBJ2-1; 10 bases match TRBD2. The V gene end was trimmed by 7 bases and the J gene end by 4 bases; junction bases not matched to a gene: 8. Germline loops: CDR1 SGHRS, CDR2 YFSETQ. This CDR3 has 15 amino acids. The chain's CDR3 is CASSTSSGGYNEQFF. CDR3 in DNA: TGCGCCAGCTCCACTTCTAGCGGGGGTTACAATGAGCAGTTCTTC.

The V call is TRBV7-9, the J call TRBJ1-2, with 7 positions matching TRBD1. CDR1 and CDR2 from the germline V gene are SEHNR and FQNEAQ (reference sequence). V was clipped by 5 bases and J by 8 bases; unmatched bases: 8. The CDR3 has 13 residues. In nucleotides, the CDR3 is TGTGCCAGCAGCCAGGGACAGCTCTGGGGCTACACCTTC. Amino acids: CASSQGQLWGYTF.

This rearrangement joins TRBV7-9 to TRBJ2-4; D remains ambiguous. Germline V lookup: CDR1 SEHNR, CDR2 FQNEAQ (reference sequence). V lost 4 bases and J lost 9, with 7 bases in between. The CDR3 contains 11 residues. The CDR3 is CASSSRGIQYF. The CDR3, as DNA: TGTGCCAGCAGCTCGAGAGGCATTCAGTACTTC.

CDR3 residues: CASSAQGVQYEQYF. In nucleotides, the CDR3 is TGTGCCAGCAGCGCACAGGGAGTTCAGTACGAGCAGTACTTC. The rearrangement links TRBV6-5 to TRBJ2-7; D is possibly TRBD1 (6 bases). The CDR3 consists of 14 residues. Trimming took off 6 bases at V and 4 bases at J, with 16 bases between the two ends. The germline gives CDR1 MNHEY, CDR2 SVGAGI.

The chain joins TRBV2 to TRBJ2-5, with TRBD2 identical over 10 bases. This CDR3 has 14 amino acids. Trimming at V came to 2 bases and at J to 4 bases, leaving 1 base not matched to a gene. In germline, CDR1 is SNHLY, CDR2 FYNNEI. CDR3 in amino acids: CASSERLAGETQYF. Written as DNA, the CDR3 is TGTGCCAGCAGTGAACGACTAGCGGGAGAGACCCAGTACTTC. The whole variable domain, remainder taken from reference TRBV2 and TRBJ2-5, is EPEVTQTPSHQVTQMGQEVILRCVPISNHLYFYWYRQILGQKVEFLVSFYNNEISEKSEIFDDQFSVERPDGSNFTLKIRSTKLEDSAMYFCASSERLAGETQYFGPGTRLLVL.

The chain joins TRBV7-2 to TRBJ1-2; D may be TRBD1 (6 bases). The germline V and J ends were trimmed by 5 bases and 12 bases, with 19 bases remaining between them. CDR1 is SGHTA, CDR2 FQGNSA, per germline. The CDR3 has 13 amino acids. Here the CDR3 reads CASSPTDRWGHTF. In nucleotides, the CDR3 is TGTGCCAGCAGCCCGACGGACAGATGGGGCCACACCTTC.

The chain is built from TRBV11-2 and TRBJ2-2; D possibly corresponds to TRBD2 (7 bases). The CDR3 length is 17 residues. The ends were cut back, 1 base at V and 1 base at J, with 13 bases in the middle. CDR1 SGHAT and CDR2 FQNNGV come from the germline V gene. CDR3 region: CASSLVGGRVNTGELFF. CDR3 nucleotides: TGTGCCAGCAGCTTAGTCGGGGGGCGAGTGAACACCGGGGAGCTGTTTTTT.

The rearrangement uses TRBV5-4 and TRBJ2-2; 11 positions agree with TRBD2. Germline V lookup: CDR1 SGHNT, CDR2 YYREEE (reference sequence). The CDR3 length is 16 residues. V dropped 4 bases and J dropped 4; count of bases not matched to a gene: 6. In DNA form, the CDR3 reads TGTGCCAGCAGCGAGCCGACTAGCGGGATCACCGGGGAGCTGTTTTTT. Translated: CASSEPTSGITGELFF.

This clone was recorded a few times. The J gene is TRBJ2-7, the V gene TRBV28; no reliable D call. V lost 7 bases, J lost 4 bases, and 14 bases lay in between. CDR1 is MDHEN, CDR2 SYDVKM, per germline. The length of the CDR3 is 13 residues. The CDR3 sequence: CASTLEYKYEQYF. CDR3 nucleotide sequence: TGTGCCAGCACCTTAGAATATAAATACGAGCAGTACTTC.

This sequence joins TRBV28 and TRBJ1-5; 7 bases are a match to TRBD1. The ends lost 3 bases at V and 7 bases at J; junction bases unmatched: 6. Germline CDR1 reads MDHEN; CDR2 reads SYDVKM. The CDR3 covers 14 residues. CDR3: CASSFGGGGQPQHF. Here the CDR3 DNA reads TGTGCCAGCAGTTTTGGAGGGGGCGGCCAGCCCCAGCATTTT.

This clone was recorded only once. This rearrangement joins TRBV5-1 to TRBJ2-5; TRBD1 aligns across 10 bases. Per the germline V gene, CDR1 is SGHRS and CDR2 is YFSETQ. V lost 4 bases to trimming and J lost 4 bases; unmatched junction nucleotides: 4. The CDR3 totals 14 residues. The CDR3 here is CASSPGTGAETQYF. The CDR3 DNA is TGCGCCAGCAGCCCCGGGACAGGGGCAGAGACCCAGTACTTC.

The chain employs TRBV7-2 and TRBJ2-2, with 7 bases fitting TRBD2. The V segment lost 6 bases and the J segment 6 bases; nucleotides outside the gene matches: 4. The CDR3 is made up of 13 amino acids. Looked up from germline, CDR1 is SGHTA and CDR2 is FQGNSA. The CDR3 protein is CASRLTSAGELFF. The DNA of the CDR3 is TGTGCCAGCAGACTAACTAGCGCCGGGGAGCTGTTTTTT.

The gene calls are TRBV7-9 and TRBJ1-3, with D unresolved. There are 15 residues in the CDR3. The V end lost 6 bases, the J end lost 0 bases, and 12 bases lay between the germline ends. Germline values: CDR1 SEHNR, CDR2 FQNEAQ (reference sequence). The CDR3 bases are TGTGCCAGCAGTCGGGTCCCGTCCTCTGGAAACACCATATATTTT. It codes for CASSRVPSSGNTIYF. The variable domain in full, with the rest retrieved from reference TRBV7-9 and TRBJ1-3, is DTGVSQNPRHKITKRGQNVTFRCDPISEHNRLYWYRQTLGQGPEFLTYFQNEAQLEKSRLLSDRFSAERPKGSFSTLEIQRTEQGDSAMYLCASSRVPSSGNTIYFGEGSWLTVV.

The chain couples TRBV6-5 to TRBJ1-2; D perhaps matches TRBD1 (6 bases). Trimming took off 5 bases at V and 4 bases at J, with 17 bases between the two ends. Germline CDR1 is MNHEY and CDR2 is SVGAGI. This CDR3 is 15 amino acids long. CDR3 loop: CASSKRDRDTYGYTF. DNA for the CDR3: TGTGCCAGCAGTAAACGCGACCGGGACACCTATGGCTACACCTTC.

The V and J genes are TRBV7-2 and TRBJ2-5; D gene ambiguous. The CDR3 is 14 amino acids. Germline loops: CDR1 SGHTA, CDR2 FQGNSA. V dropped 3 bases and J dropped 3 bases, with 11 bases sitting between them. CDR3 region: CASSFAGGKETQYF. The DNA of the CDR3 is TGTGCCAGCAGCTTCGCAGGTGGCAAAGAGACCCAGTACTTC.